This TCR beta chain was retrieved from a study of shared clonotypes between healthy human individuals. Study details: The plates for each donor numbered three CD4 naive, three CD4 memory, two CD8 naive and one CD8 memory.

General observations from the study: A handful of donors held roughly 5% of naive CD4 clonotypes in common.

Division of CD4+ cells produced a CD45RA+ naive subset and a CD45RA-negative memory subset. Replicate PCRs run on sorted subsets employed around 200 ng DNA, 30,000 to 35,000 T cell genomes. Sequenced by immunoSEQ multiplex PCR; TCRdb stores in-frame clones only, minus some. Of about a million clones listed, approximately 70% were seen once; the top ten hold 1.5%. V was clipped by 4 bases and J by 11 bases; unmatched bases: 14. The CDR3 runs 16 residues. Germline V CDR1 and CDR2: MDHEN, SYDVKM. Notes on this clone: Its target is not known.

This TCR was recovered from a man younger than 35 in good health. The chain carries TRBV28 and TRBJ1-6, with 7 bases lining up with TRBD1. Sequences were obtained from memory CD4+ T cells sorted from blood. The subset denotes: CD45RA-negative fraction. The CDR3 reads CASSSQGERLLPPLHF. DNA of the CDR3: TGTGCCAGCAGTTCCCAGGGGGAAAGGCTTCTGCCACCCCTCCACTTT.